The sequence of this TCR beta chain was determined in a study of cytomegalovirus exposure and HLA in healthy donors. Study details: The same platform was used for the 100 to 150 validation repertoires as for the approximately 720 first-cohort repertoires, as reported in a later analysis.

On this clone: Its antigen is currently unknown.

Sequenced by immunoSEQ multiplex PCR; TCRdb stores in-frame clones only, minus some. The sample contains around 70,000 clones, approximately 93% of which appear only once. Whole-study findings and limits: According to the study, roughly 180 TCR beta chains were cytomegalovirus-associated. Most TCR sequences were uncommon, yet certain public TCRs appeared in many donors. The classifier reportedly diagnosed cytomegalovirus status with high sensitivity and specificity.

The CDR3 extends over 13 amino acids. Trimming pared 8 bases from V and 4 bases from J, leaving 15 bases between. The germline gives CDR1 SNHLY, CDR2 FYNNEI. The sequenced sample was PBMCs. The clonotype comes from a man aged 18 to 35 in good health and CMV-seropositive. This chain uses TRBV2 with TRBJ2-7; a weak D match, TRBD2 (6 bases). For the CDR3, the DNA is TGTGCCAGCGCAGAGGGAGGAGCGTACGAGCAGTACTTC. This encodes CASAEGGAYEQYF.